This T cell receptor (beta chain) comes out of a study of shared clonotypes between healthy human individuals. It was CD45RO-negative cells, positively selected for CCR7, that made up naive CD8 cells, with terminally differentiated effector memory CD45RA+ cells excluded. Germline CDR1 SQVTM, CDR2 ANQGSEA. V lost 7 bases to trimming and J lost 4 bases, with 23 bases between them. The CDR3 consists of 16 residues. Data came from immunoSEQ multiplex PCR; TCRdb stores just in-frame clones and leaves some out. The sample lists around 1,900,000 clones; around 93% were seen once. Sequenced sample: naive CD8+ T cells from PBMCs. This sequence was found in a man aged 18 to 29 in good health. Some clones in this sample may be carry-over from other donors' samples. This sequence joins TRBV29-1 and TRBJ1-3; D perhaps matches TRBD1 (6 bases). CDR3 region: CSADAEPGAYGNTIYF. The CDR3 bases are TGCAGCGCCGACGCGGAGCCAGGGGCTTACGGAAACACCATATATTTT.